The 2 T cell receptor beta chains reported below all come from one sample, sequenced in a study of blood T cell repertoires in COVID-19. This table comes from immunoSEQ multiplex PCR, and its TCRdb copy is limited to in-frame clones, with some not included. Counted here are fewer than 300,000 clones, about 93% occurring once; the ten biggest clones make up 0.95% to 1.2%. Sequenced sample: PBMCs or T cells enriched from blood (not recorded which). These receptors all come from a woman aged 30 to 39 who had recovered from COVID-19.

V usage is TRBV3-1 (or the pseudogene TRBV3-2) and J usage is TRBJ1-1; weak D call: TRBD1 (5 bases). Trimming removed 1 base at V and 4 bases at J, with 10 bases between. Per germline, CDR1 LGHDT and CDR2 YNNKEL (reference sequence). The CDR3 length is 14 residues. CDR3 protein: CASSQGWGLTEAFF. In DNA form, the CDR3 reads TGTGCCAGCAGCCAAGGGTGGGGACTCACTGAAGCTTTCTTT.

The chain combines TRBV6-5 with TRBJ2-2; maybe TRBD1 (5 bases). CDR3 length equals 14 residues. Trimming stripped 6 bases from V and 2 bases from J, with 10 bases between. The germline V gene encodes CDR1 MNHEY and CDR2 SVGAGI. This chain's CDR3 is CASRGHGNTGELFF. The CDR3 DNA reads TGTGCCAGCAGGGGGCACGGAAACACCGGGGAGCTGTTTTTT.